This TCR beta chain was identified during a study of blood T cell repertoires in COVID-19. Study at large: T cells, B-cell-depleted T cells, or PBMCs supplied cDNA or gDNA.

Participants spanned ages 18 to 89 years and resided in roughly 26 US areas. Researchers sorted participants into cohorts using their self-reported clinical history. Germline CDR1 and CDR2: SGHDN and FVKESK. CDR3 length equals 15 residues. V trimming: 5 bases; J trimming: 2 bases; junction bases outside the gene matches: 0. Clones were sequenced by immunoSEQ multiplex PCR, and TCRdb holds only the in-frame ones, with some missing. The table records about 400,000 clones, roughly 88% of them present only once. At least ten counts were recorded for this clone. The receptor's source is a woman aged 40 to 50 with acute COVID-19. The sequencing input was PBMCs or T cells enriched from blood (not recorded which). The chain carries TRBV14 and TRBJ2-6, with TRBD1 matching 10 bases. The CDR3 bases are TGTGCCAGCAGCGGACAGGGGGCTGGGGCCAACGTCCTGACTTTC. Residues: CASSGQGAGANVLTF.